The 28 T cell receptor beta chains presented below share a single source sample, sequenced in a study of blood T cells in healthy people across ages. A second PCR, run for roughly 7 to 12 cycles, used a sample-barcoded 5' primer plus a J-beta primer mix. In TCRdb, the 5' RACE reads were re-called with MiXCR into one record per CDR3 protein. This sample yields roughly 1,000,000 distinct CDR3 sequences, of which less than 25% are seen a single time; approximately 0.79% belongs to the top ten. The data also belong to a second study, concerning T cells of mothers and their children.

Sequencing was performed on blood. The receptors stem from a girl aged 2 to 10 in good health.

The gene calls are TRBV7-9 and TRBJ1-5, with 10 bases lining up with TRBD1. Germline V lookup: CDR1 SEHNR, CDR2 FQNEAQ (reference sequence). The CDR3 spans 19 residues. The trim removed 2 bases at V and 4 bases at J, leaving 14 bases unmatched. The CDR3 nucleotides read TGTGCCAGCAGCTTATTTTCAGAAAAAGGACAGGGGGGAAATCAGCCCCAGCATTTT. Translated, it gives CASSLFSEKGQGGNQPQHF.

The genes are TRBV29-1 and TRBJ1-1; D is unresolved. Trimming stripped 0 bases from V and 0 bases from J, with 5 bases between. CDR3 size: 13 residues. Germline CDR1 is SQVTM and CDR2 is ANQGSEA. The CDR3 DNA reads as TGCAGCGTTGAAGATCAGATGAACACTGAAGCTTTCTTT. The encoded protein is CSVEDQMNTEAFF. The full variable domain, rest sourced from reference TRBV29-1 and TRBJ1-1, is SAVISQKPSRDICQRGTSLTIQCQVDSQVTMMFWYRQQPGQSLTLIATANQGSEATYESGFVIDKFPISRPNLTFSTLTVSNMSPEDSSIYLCSVEDQMNTEAFFGQGTRLTVV.

The chain uses TRBV7-2 and TRBJ2-5, with D possibly being TRBD1 (5 bases). The assigned J gene may be wrong: the sequence end matches TRBJ2-7 better. Looked up from germline, CDR1 is SGHTA and CDR2 is FQGNSA. The CDR3 runs to 13 residues. The CDR3 sequence is CATTETASYEQYF. In DNA, the CDR3 is TGTGCCACTACAGAGACAGCCAGCTACGAGCAGTACTTC.

This clonotype was seen more than once but under ten times. The V gene is TRBV12-3 or TRBV12-4, the J gene TRBJ2-5; TRBD1 agrees at 7 bases. The CDR3 runs 13 residues. Trimming cost V 4 bases and J 4 bases; bases outside gene matches: 3. The CDR3 nucleotides read TGTGCCAGCAGTTATACAGGGGTAGAGACCCAGTACTTC. It encodes CASSYTGVETQYF.

This clonotype has more than one count but fewer than ten. The chain is built from TRBV6-1 and TRBJ2-1; no definite D call. CDR3 length: 17 residues. The V and J ends lost 6 bases and 8 bases respectively, with 26 bases between them. Germline loops: CDR1 MNHNS, CDR2 SASEGT. As DNA, the CDR3 is TGTGCCAGCAGCTTGGTAATGGCCCTTTCACGTACCGATGAGCAGTTCTTC. Its translation is CASSLVMALSRTDEQFF.

The gene calls are TRBV29-1 and TRBJ2-5, with unresolved D. Trimming left V 4 bases short and J 1 base short, with 10 bases between. This CDR3 spans 13 amino acids. The germline gives CDR1 SQVTM, CDR2 ANQGSEA. The CDR3 here is CSVGPLLQETQYF. CDR3 coding DNA: TGCAGCGTTGGACCCCTACTCCAAGAGACCCAGTACTTC.

The sample holds a few counts of this clonotype. V gene TRBV24-1 combines with J gene TRBJ2-1; D is unclear. With 5 bases removed from V and 6 bases from J, the gap between germline ends came to 7 bases. From germline, CDR1 is KGHDR and CDR2 SFDVKD. The CDR3 sequence is 12 residues long. The CDR3 nucleotides read TGTGCCACCAGTGTTAAACTCAATGAGCAGTTCTTC. This sequence encodes CATSVKLNEQFF.

The chain combines TRBV29-1 with TRBJ2-1; TRBD2 might be the D (5 bases). The length of the CDR3 is 13 residues. V dropped 4 bases and J dropped 5 bases, with 12 bases sitting between them. Germline CDR1 reads SQVTM; CDR2 reads ANQGSEA. This chain's CDR3 is CSVGRLPHNEQFF. The CDR3 DNA reads TGCAGCGTTGGGAGACTACCCCACAATGAGCAGTTCTTC.

The chain couples TRBV20-1 to TRBJ2-7; D tentatively fits TRBD1 or TRBD2 (7 bases each). The CDR3 spans 13 residues. V lost 6 bases to trimming and J lost 4 bases, with 16 bases between them. CDR1 DFQATT and CDR2 SNEGSKA come from the germline V gene (reference sequence). The CDR3 DNA is TGCAGTGCAATCCCAGGGGGGGAGTACGAGCAGTACTTC. Its translation is CSAIPGGEYEQYF.

The CDR3 here is CASTLGRGAEAFF. CDR3 DNA sequence: TGTGCCAGCACCCTTGGAAGAGGGGCGGAAGCTTTCTTT. The J gene is TRBJ1-1, the V gene TRBV6-6; possibly TRBD1 for D (5 bases). This CDR3 comprises 13 residues. From germline, CDR1 is MNHNY and CDR2 SVGAGI (reference sequence). Trimming cost V 7 bases and J 8 bases, with 17 bases left between them.

The chain uses TRBV27 and TRBJ2-1; 7 positions agree with TRBD1. The J call is in doubt because the DNA end fits TRBJ2-5 better. This CDR3 contains 15 residues. Germline V gene sequence: CDR1 MNHEY, CDR2 SMNVEV (reference sequence). CDR3 nucleotides: TGTGCCAGCAGTATATTACCGGGACAGAAAGAGACCCAGTACTTC. This encodes CASSILPGQKETQYF.

Regarding this clonotype: No conserved phenylalanine or tryptophan is present at the end of the CDR3, so a read error is the likely explanation. The DNA is left out, because the CDR3 cannot be placed on it with certainty; the CDR3 is given as TCRdb lists it. V is TRBV10-2 and J is TRBJ1-1; no check of the table's D call, TRBD1, against the DNA was made. CDR1 and CDR2 from the germline V gene are WSHSY and SAAADI. Both ends counted, the CDR3 spans 14 residues. CDR3 protein: CASSESISGGMTFS.

At least ten counts were recorded for this clonotype. This chain joins TRBV29-1 and TRBJ2-4, with D perhaps TRBD2 (5 bases). V was shortened by 6 bases and J by 0 bases, with 21 bases between the two germline ends. This CDR3 has 17 amino acids. Germline V gives CDR1 SQVTM, CDR2 ANQGSEA. DNA of the CDR3: TGCAGCGTCCATATTACGGGGAGTGGACTAGCCAAAAACATTCAGTACTTC. Translating gives CSVHITGSGLAKNIQYF.

This clonotype was detected only a few times. The chain couples TRBV19 to TRBJ1-4; 7 bases match TRBD1. Germline CDR1 reads LNHDA; CDR2 reads SQIVND (reference sequence). Losses at the gene ends were 6 bases for V and 7 bases for J; bases not matched to a gene: 17. The CDR3 is 17 amino acids. The CDR3 protein is CASRARGRAAFGEKLFF. CDR3 DNA sequence: TGTGCCAGTAGGGCCAGGGGGAGGGCGGCATTTGGTGAAAAACTGTTTTTT.

This rearrangement joins TRBV4-2 to TRBJ2-7; D might be TRBD1 (6 bases). V lost 6 bases, J lost 4 bases, and 16 bases lay in between. Germline V gives CDR1 LGHNA, CDR2 YNFKEQ. This CDR3 has 14 residues. The CDR3, as DNA: TGTGCCAGCAGTGAAAATACAGGGAGATACGAGCAGTACTTC. Protein: CASSENTGRYEQYF.

This clonotype was seen only a few times. CDR3 coding DNA: TGTGCCAGCAGTGCGCAATCGACTAGCGGCTTATCCTACGAGCAGTACTTC. Translating it yields CASSAQSTSGLSYEQYF. This chain connects TRBV6-1 to TRBJ2-7, with 9 bases lining up with TRBD2. Per the germline V gene, CDR1 is MNHNS and CDR2 is SASEGT. After removal of 4 bases from V and 1 base from J, the junction contained 11 bases not matched to a gene. The CDR3 spans 17 residues.

The V call is TRBV7-9, the J call TRBJ1-1; D gene uncertain. Per germline, CDR1 SEHNR and CDR2 FQNEAQ (reference sequence). This CDR3 is built from 15 residues. The V end lost 5 bases, the J end lost 3 bases, and 16 bases lay between the germline ends. The CDR3 loop is CASSPISGRYTEAFF. The CDR3 DNA reads as TGTGCCAGCAGCCCCATCTCCGGACGGTACACTGAAGCTTTCTTT.

The rearrangement links TRBV28 to TRBJ2-2; no clear D. Between the trimmed V and J ends, which lost 7 bases and 3 bases, there was a span of 15 bases. Germline V lookup: CDR1 MDHEN, CDR2 SYDVKM. The CDR3 totals 15 residues. The CDR3 coding sequence is TGTGCCAGCAAACGAGGCCAGAAGGACACCGGGGAGCTGTTTTTT. Residues: CASKRGQKDTGELFF.

The chain recombines TRBV4-1 with TRBJ2-7; no firm D call. Germline lookup yields CDR1 MGHRA and CDR2 YSYEKL. The V end was cut by 6 bases, the J end by 2 bases, with 20 bases between. The CDR3 is 16 residues long. The CDR3 sequence is CASSLTWTERTYEQYF. CDR3 in DNA: TGCGCCAGCAGTCTTACCTGGACGGAGCGCACCTACGAGCAGTACTTC.

The V and J genes are TRBV19 and TRBJ2-7; D is perhaps TRBD2 (6 bases). CDR1 is LNHDA, CDR2 SQIVND, per germline (reference sequence). This CDR3 comprises 14 residues. V dropped 5 bases and J dropped 9 bases, with 20 bases sitting between them. The CDR3 bases are TGTGCCAGTAGTGTCCACGGGGGTGCCTATTTGCAGTACTTC. This codes for CASSVHGGAYLQYF.

About this clonotype itself: This could be a read error, since a much larger clone is one nucleotide away. The J gene is TRBJ2-1, the V gene TRBV28; D remains ambiguous. The J call may not be correct, given that the DNA end is closer to TRBJ2-7. Germline CDR1 and CDR2: MDHEN and SYDVKM. This CDR3 is 12 amino acids long. As DNA, the CDR3 is TGTGCCAGCACCCATAGCTCCTACGAGCAGTACTTC. Amino acids: CASTHSSYEQYF.

This chain connects TRBV5-1 to TRBJ1-4; no clear D. The CDR3 is 14 amino acids. CDR1 is SGHRS, CDR2 YFSETQ, per germline. V shed 4 bases and J shed 6 bases, with 13 bases lying between them. The CDR3 loop is CASSITPGDEKLFF. For the CDR3, the DNA is TGCGCCAGCAGCATCACCCCTGGGGATGAAAAACTGTTTTTT.

J is TRBJ2-4 and V is TRBV21-1. TRBV21-1 is labeled a pseudogene. CDR3 length: 16 amino acids. As DNA, the CDR3 is TGTGCCAGCAGCAAAACGGGAGCTATAGCCAAAAACATTCAGTACTTC. Protein sequence: CASSKTGAIAKNIQYF.

This chain links TRBV28 with TRBJ1-5; D is undetermined. Looked up from germline, CDR1 is MDHEN and CDR2 is SYDVKM. There are 14 residues in the CDR3. V was clipped by 5 bases and J by 6 bases, with 14 bases between them. CDR3 residues: CASSLQLGSQPQHF. The CDR3 DNA is TGTGCCAGCAGTCTACAGCTGGGTAGTCAGCCCCAGCATTTT.

This clonotype has only a few counts. The chain couples TRBV4-2 to TRBJ2-7; D gene unclear. CDR3 length: 15 amino acids. The germline V gene encodes CDR1 LGHNA and CDR2 YNFKEQ. Between the trimmed V and J ends, which lost 1 base and 3 bases, there was a span of 13 bases. The CDR3 spells CASSQGEGSFYEQYF. DNA of the CDR3: TGTGCCAGCAGCCAAGGGGAAGGTAGCTTCTACGAGCAGTACTTC.

The chain has TRBV3-1 and TRBJ1-1; D ambiguous. Trimming took off 0 bases at V and 4 bases at J, with 9 bases between the two ends. The length of the CDR3 is 14 residues. Germline CDR1 LGHDT, CDR2 YNNKEL (reference sequence). The CDR3 sequence is CASSQDPSTTEAFF. The CDR3 nucleotides are TGTGCCAGCAGCCAAGATCCCAGTACCACTGAAGCTTTCTTT.

The V and J genes are TRBV4-1 and TRBJ1-1, with D tentatively TRBD1 (5 bases). From germline, CDR1 is MGHRA and CDR2 YSYEKL. The V gene lost 1 base and the J gene lost 2 bases, with 11 bases spanning the gap. The CDR3 extends over 15 amino acids. The CDR3 nucleotides are TGCGCCAGCAGCCAAGGGGGAGGACAAAACACTGAAGCTTTCTTT. This gives the protein CASSQGGGQNTEAFF.

This clonotype occurred a few times. The chain links TRBV7-3 to TRBJ2-3; D may be TRBD2 (5 bases). The CDR3 totals 13 residues. V was trimmed by 4 bases and J by 6 bases, leaving 11 bases between them. In germline, CDR1 is SGHTA, CDR2 FQGTGA. This CDR3 reads CASSSEVWDTQYF. In DNA form, the CDR3 reads TGTGCCAGCAGCTCGGAGGTTTGGGATACGCAGTATTTT.